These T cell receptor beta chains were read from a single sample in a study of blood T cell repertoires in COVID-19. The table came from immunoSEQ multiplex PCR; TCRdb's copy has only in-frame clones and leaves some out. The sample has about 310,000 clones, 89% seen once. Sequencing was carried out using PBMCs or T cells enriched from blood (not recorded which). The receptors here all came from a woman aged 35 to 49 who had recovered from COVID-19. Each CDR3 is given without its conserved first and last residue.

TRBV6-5	ATTKTSGSYEQY
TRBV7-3	ASSLTGDNEQF
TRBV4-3	ASSQDLRGATGELF
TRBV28	ASSLHGDRGNLYGYT
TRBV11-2	ASRRPGLAGGNEQF
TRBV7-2	ASSTSAGNQPQH
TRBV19	AEAPGSANTGELF
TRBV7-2	ASSPTALTSNEQF
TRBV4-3	ASSQEIGAPYEQY
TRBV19	ASTMDRVGTEAF
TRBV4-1	ASSQDRGRDGYT